Sequencing of this T cell receptor (beta chain) was carried out in a study of cytomegalovirus exposure and HLA in healthy donors. Study-wide background: Membership in the Caucasian-associated ancestry cluster was found for around four fifths of a few hundred genotyped donors.

A multiplex PCR was run with 60 Vbeta primers and 13 Jbeta primers. This table comes from immunoSEQ multiplex PCR, and its TCRdb copy is limited to in-frame clones, with some not included. The sample records over 200,000 clones, about 75% being singletons. Study-wide results and caveats: A list of roughly 180 TCR beta chains associated with cytomegalovirus was given. Researchers reported that a few CMV-associated chains were confirmed in vitro as CMV antigen-specific.

The CDR3 extends over 13 amino acids. The germline V gene has CDR1 LGHNA and CDR2 YSLEER. V was pared by 1 base and J by 7 bases, with 1 base of the junction left unmatched. As for this clone: Its specificity is not known.

Among the donors, all were healthy bone marrow donors. This sequence joins TRBV4-3 and TRBJ2-1; 7 bases line up with TRBD2. This sequence originates from a male donor in good health and CMV-seronegative. The sequencing sample was made of PBMCs. CDR3 DNA: TGCGCCAGCAGCCAAGGGGAGGGGAATGAGCAGTTCTTC. Translated, it gives CASSQGEGNEQFF.